One T cell receptor (beta chain) is described in this entry. The antigen it recognizes is unknown. No qualities accompany the bases; no much larger clone lies one base away. The library was obtained by the immunoSEQ multiplex PCR assay. A mixture of 60 forward primers for TCR Vbeta segments and 13 reverse primers for TCR Jbeta segments was used in the multiplex PCR. The CDR3 region of rearranged TCR beta genes was amplified from genomic DNA by a multiplex PCR assay. On the Illumina HiSeq System, the amplified TCR beta libraries were sequenced as 87-base-pair reads. The study's own analysis went as follows. Across the 666 repertoires, a later analysis counted 60 million to 90 million unique TCR beta chains, around 10 million of which were shared by at least two donors. Raw reads were error-corrected and collapsed into unique sequences with a nearest-neighbor algorithm that merged closely related sequences to remove PCR and sequencing errors. V, D and J gene segments were assigned by aligning CDR3 sequences to IMGT reference sequences. For a sequence to be retained, a match of at least six nucleotides was required to both a V gene segment and a J gene segment. Rearrangements were called productive when the CDR3 lacked stop codons and stayed in frame with V and J; all others were non-productive. CDR3 was defined according to IMGT convention as the region running from the second conserved V-encoded cysteine to the conserved J-encoded phenylalanine. In an earlier analysis of 550 to 650 of the donors, sequences lacking an unambiguous match to a single V gene segment were excluded. In an earlier analysis of around 590 of the donors, a V segment was called functional when productive rearrangements were above 56.7%, and segregating when the standard deviation between donors exceeded 5%. A statistical classification framework was built for diagnosing cytomegalovirus status from the catalog of TCR beta chain sequences. In a later analysis, V and J genes were assigned by comparing TCR nucleotide sequences against IMGT/GENE-DB human TR gene sequences. Using the TCRdist pipeline, a later analysis assigned CDR3 sequences along with most-parsimonious VDJ recombination scenarios. In a later analysis, each TCR beta chain was defined by its CDR3 amino acid sequence together with its V-gene family, and reads without a unique V-gene family were excluded. As a way to deal with suspected cross-contamination and a sequencing artifact, a later analysis dropped 640 or so nucleotide sequences that were highly shared and had low generation probability. For each public chain, a later analysis derived a clonal expansion index from normalized ranks of inferred template counts within each repertoire. Generation probabilities in a later analysis came from a VDJ recombination model fitted to out-of-frame rearrangements, and those results were checked against IGoR. In a later analysis, hypergeometric tests were used to score TCR-TCR, TCR-HLA and TCR-CMV co-occurrence, with a repertoire-size bias correction applied to TCR pairs. In a later analysis, false discovery rates were estimated by permuting HLA or CMV assignments 20 times. In a later analysis, co-occurring TCRs were grouped with DBSCAN, and TCRdist sequence similarity was added when clustering was performed within HLA-allele-positive subsets. Repertoires with fewer than 30,000 or more than 120,000 public chains, plus five repertoires with anomalous nucleotide sharing, were excluded from co-occurrence clustering. Entries here come from immuneACCESS through TCRdb and include only in-frame sequences with V and J called. Some clones fail to appear in such tables; in the studies checked, an unresolved V gene covers under half of the shortfall, and the cause of the remainder is unknown. V and J calls and clone size come straight from that table; D and trimming were deduced from the DNA. This sample has approximately 140,000 clones in its table, and about 80% of those were observed once. Of the sample, 5% to 7.5% is held by the ten largest clones.

These data come from a study of cytomegalovirus exposure and HLA in healthy donors (dated by TCRdb to the late 2010s). Background on the whole study: An earlier analysis of roughly 570 of the donors reported 250 to 300 Gb of sequence data and 90 million to 120 million unique TCR beta sequences obtained from approximately 180 million T cells. About 280 gigabases of sequencing data and around 80 million unique TCR sequences made up an early release that covered over 550 HLA-typed donors. The study combined high-throughput TCR immunosequencing, statistical association of individual TCRs with disease status, and machine learning to predict cytomegalovirus infection status. Of the approximately 370 genotyped donors, 65% to 90% were placed in the genetic ancestry cluster associated with self-reported Caucasian donors. Both class I and class II loci were covered by HLA typing, at four-digit resolution. The study aimed to test whether signatures of past pathogen exposure could be identified by cataloging public T cell receptors. A later analysis re-analyzed previously published TCR beta repertoires from 666 donors and added high-resolution HLA genotyping to study TCR occurrence patterns. Several DR-DQ haplotypes were handled as single units for association and clustering because linkage in the cohort was strong. Donor age, sex, ethnicity and CMV serostatus were compiled together with the repertoire data. In a later genetic analysis, genome-wide SNP genotypes for about 65% of the roughly 700 donors were used, and that subset was treated as a discovery cohort. Among 300 to 450 genotyped donors of the cohort, an average of approximately 240,000 unique TCR beta nucleotide sequences were sequenced per donor, around 20% of them non-productive. Typing coverage differed by locus: A, B, C, DRB1 and DQB1 were typed in about 620-640 donors, DQA1 in about 500, DPA1 in around 610, and DPB1 in just under 480. In an earlier analysis of 500 to 650 of the donors, high-throughput TCR beta sequencing was used to judge whether each TCR beta V gene segment behaved as functional or pseudogenic. The later analysis used no new phenotypic data to find candidate immune exposures, relying instead on TCR beta sequences and their occurrence across donors. In addition to the first cohort of several hundred subjects, a separate validation cohort of 120 different subjects was used. Using immunosequencing, the study profiled T cell repertoires from 550 to 750 subjects and related those repertoires to cytomegalovirus serostatus. All discovery cohort repertoires had been generated on a single sequencing platform.

In total, roughly 670 healthy bone marrow donors made up the cohort. All cohort members were sampled while nominally healthy, although unrecorded immune exposures were likely present. The donor was CMV seropositive and was included in the group of some 290 seropositive cohort members. A peripheral blood sample was provided by each donor, and peripheral blood mononuclear cells were used for TCR beta sequencing. Genomic DNA extraction from the blood cell samples was performed with the Qiagen DNeasy Blood Extraction Kit. What the study reported, not specific to this receptor: Correlated functional status among segregating V segments might be attributable to linkage disequilibrium, but an unknown experimental factor could not be ruled out. Compared with equally common non-associated chains, HLA-associated TCR beta chains in a later analysis were more clonally expanded and had lower generation probabilities. At a false discovery rate of 0.05, a later analysis linked 16,000 or so TCR beta sequences to specific HLA alleles. In vitro tests confirmed that a few of the cytomegalovirus-associated TCR beta chains recognize cytomegalovirus antigens. The classifier was reported to diagnose cytomegalovirus status with high specificity and sensitivity in both the original and validation cohorts. For the cohort, immune exposure information was limited to CMV serostatus. Broadly in line with IMGT annotations, most TCR beta V segments showed up in productive rearrangements about 87% or about 30% of the time in an earlier analysis of several hundred of the donors. Across donors, most TCR sequences were observed very rarely, whereas some public TCRs were present in many individuals. A later genetic analysis associated a missense DCLRE1C variant with V-gene and J-gene trimming of TCR beta chains, and an independent cohort replicated the association. A cluster of highly shared sequence variants was judged likely to be a technical artifact of the sequencing pipeline. Roughly uniform sequencing depth across donors was assumed in presence/absence analyses, although this assumption may not hold. HLA typing was unavailable for some donors at each locus, so association tests used only the typed subset. Fewer than 20 rarely observed V segments, including chromosome 9 orphons, were excluded from the earlier analysis of a few hundred of the donors because counts were too low. Most CMV-associated TCR beta chains appeared to be HLA-restricted in a later analysis, and the HLA associations seemed to be driven largely by CMV exposure. According to the authors, the approach could potentially be generalized to other disease states and immunological phenotypes. Strong co-occurrence of HLA alleles, especially DR and DQ, made assigning TCR associations to individual alleles difficult. Only TCR beta chains were sequenced in this cohort, and the absence of alpha or paired-chain data limited detectable features. A further reported finding was that TCR beta sequences accurately predicted the HLA-A and HLA-B alleles for most subjects in the first cohort. In a later analysis, TCR association rates were found to vary across HLA loci, with the most associated TCRs seen for DRB1 alleles and the fewest for HLA-C alleles. The study gave a list of 150 to 200 TCR beta chains associated with cytomegalovirus. In a later analysis, several top co-occurrence clusters were reported to appear linked to parvovirus B19, influenza, CMV and Epstein-Barr virus. Because the 87-base-pair reads could not distinguish some IMGT-functional V segments, including TRBV6-2 and TRBV6-3, those segments were excluded. In a later genetic analysis, fewer N-insertions in productive TCRs were reported among donors in an Asian-associated ancestry cluster than the approximately 710-donor mean.

CDR1 is given as MNHNY and CDR2 as SVGAGI, both from the germline V gene (reference sequence). At the junction V is shortened by 5 bases and J by 3 bases, with 16 bases in between. The CDR3 covers 15 residues, taking in both the cysteine and the phenylalanine. CDR3 DNA only is kept here, 45 bases in frame from base 1. Material for sequencing was PBMCs. This TCR was recovered from a woman between 40 and 50 years old in good health and CMV-seropositive. Recombination connected TRBV6-6 to TRBJ1-1, with TRBD1 as a weak D call on 5 bases. The CDR3 reads CASSHPRGVYTEAFF. The nucleotide sequence is given as TGTGCCAGCAGTCACCCTAGGGGTGTGTACACTGAAGCTTTCTTT.